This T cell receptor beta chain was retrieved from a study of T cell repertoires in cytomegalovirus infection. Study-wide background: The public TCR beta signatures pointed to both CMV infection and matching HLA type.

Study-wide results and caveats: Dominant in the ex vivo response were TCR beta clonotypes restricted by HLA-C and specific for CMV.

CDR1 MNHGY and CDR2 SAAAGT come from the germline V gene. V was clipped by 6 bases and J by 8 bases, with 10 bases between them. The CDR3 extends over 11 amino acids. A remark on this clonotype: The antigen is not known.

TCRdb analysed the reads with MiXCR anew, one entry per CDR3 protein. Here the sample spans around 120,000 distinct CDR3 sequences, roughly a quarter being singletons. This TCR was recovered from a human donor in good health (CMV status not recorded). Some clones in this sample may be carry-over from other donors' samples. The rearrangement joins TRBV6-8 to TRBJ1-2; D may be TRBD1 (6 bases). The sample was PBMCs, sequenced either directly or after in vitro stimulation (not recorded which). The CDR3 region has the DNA TGTGCCAGCAGGTTACAGGGAGGCTACACCTTC. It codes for CASRLQGGYTF.